This TCR beta chain stems from a study of cytomegalovirus exposure and HLA in healthy donors. Unmatched junction bases numbered 3, after V lost 3 bases and J lost 4 bases. Germline V lookup: CDR1 LNHDA, CDR2 SQIVND (reference sequence). This CDR3 has 15 residues. Only in-frame clones appear in the TCRdb table, and some are missing; sequencing was by immunoSEQ multiplex PCR. The sample records over 70,000 clones, roughly 92% being singletons. This receptor was obtained from a woman aged 18-35 years in good health and CMV-seronegative. The sample taken for sequencing was PBMCs. The rearrangement joins TRBV19 to TRBJ2-2; TRBD2 aligns across 9 bases. The CDR3 loop is CASSIFSGGTGELFF. CDR3 nucleotide sequence: TGTGCCAGTAGTATCTTTAGCGGGGGCACCGGGGAGCTGTTTTTT.